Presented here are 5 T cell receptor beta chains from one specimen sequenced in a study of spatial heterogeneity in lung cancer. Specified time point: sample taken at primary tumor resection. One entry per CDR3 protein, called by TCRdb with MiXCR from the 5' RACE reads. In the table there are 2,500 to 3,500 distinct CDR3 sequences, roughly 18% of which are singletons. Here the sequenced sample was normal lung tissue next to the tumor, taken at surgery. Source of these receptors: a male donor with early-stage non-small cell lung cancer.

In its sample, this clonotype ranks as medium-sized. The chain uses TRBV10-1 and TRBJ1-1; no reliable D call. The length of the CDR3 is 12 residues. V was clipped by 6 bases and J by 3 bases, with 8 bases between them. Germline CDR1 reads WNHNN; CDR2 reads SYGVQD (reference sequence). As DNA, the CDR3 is TGCGCCAGCAGCGGAGATTACACTGAAGCTTTCTTT. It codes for CASSGDYTEAFF.

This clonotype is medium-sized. The CDR3 sequence: CASTIGTSARETQYF. CDR3 bases: TGTGCCAGCACCATTGGGACTTCTGCCCGGGAGACCCAGTACTTC. The chain joins TRBV11-2 to TRBJ2-5; weak D call: TRBD2 (6 bases). The CDR3 covers 15 residues. V was shortened by 7 bases and J by 5 bases, with 20 bases between the two germline ends. Germline loops: CDR1 SGHAT, CDR2 FQNNGV.

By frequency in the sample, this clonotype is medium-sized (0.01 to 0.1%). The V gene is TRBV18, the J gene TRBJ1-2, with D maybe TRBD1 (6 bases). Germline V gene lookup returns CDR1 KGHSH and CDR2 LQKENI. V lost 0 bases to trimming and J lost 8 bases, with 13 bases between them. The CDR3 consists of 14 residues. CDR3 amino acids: CASSPPIGGAGYTF. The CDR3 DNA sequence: TGTGCCAGCTCACCACCGATCGGGGGCGCGGGCTACACCTTC.

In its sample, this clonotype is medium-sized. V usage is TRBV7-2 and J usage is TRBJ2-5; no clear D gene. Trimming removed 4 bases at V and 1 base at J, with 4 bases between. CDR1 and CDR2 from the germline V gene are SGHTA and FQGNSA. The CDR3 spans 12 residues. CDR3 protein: CASSYFQETQYF. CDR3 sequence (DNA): TGTGCCAGCAGCTATTTCCAAGAGACCCAGTACTTC.

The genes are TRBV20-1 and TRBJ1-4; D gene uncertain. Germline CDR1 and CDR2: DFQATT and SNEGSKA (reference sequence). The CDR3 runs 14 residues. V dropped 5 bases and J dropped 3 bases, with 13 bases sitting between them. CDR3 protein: CSARSGASNEKLFF. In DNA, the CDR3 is TGCAGTGCTCGTTCAGGTGCTTCTAATGAAAAACTGTTTTTT.